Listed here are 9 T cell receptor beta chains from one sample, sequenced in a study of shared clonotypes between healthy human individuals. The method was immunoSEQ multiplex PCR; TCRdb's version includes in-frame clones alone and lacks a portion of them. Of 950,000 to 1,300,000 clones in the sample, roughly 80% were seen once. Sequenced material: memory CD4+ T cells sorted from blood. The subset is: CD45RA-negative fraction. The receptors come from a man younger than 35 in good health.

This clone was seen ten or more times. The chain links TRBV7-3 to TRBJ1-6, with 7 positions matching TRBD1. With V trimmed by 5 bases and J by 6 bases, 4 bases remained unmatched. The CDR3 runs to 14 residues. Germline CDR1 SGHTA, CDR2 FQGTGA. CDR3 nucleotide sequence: TGTGCCAGCAGCACCGGGACAGCTAATTCACCCCTCCACTTT. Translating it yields CASSTGTANSPLHF.

CDR3 DNA: TGTGCCAGTACCGCGGACAGGGGAGAGACCCAGTACTTC. The encoded protein is CASTADRGETQYF. This chain connects TRBV19 to TRBJ2-5; 9 bases match TRBD1. The CDR3 has 13 residues. With 7 bases clipped from V and 4 bases from J, the junction kept 4 bases outside the gene matches. Germline V gene lookup returns CDR1 LNHDA and CDR2 SQIVND (reference sequence).

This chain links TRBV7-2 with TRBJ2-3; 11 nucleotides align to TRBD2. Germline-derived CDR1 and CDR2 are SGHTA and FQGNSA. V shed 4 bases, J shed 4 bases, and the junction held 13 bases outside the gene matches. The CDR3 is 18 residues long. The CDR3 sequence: CASSSLLLAGGPPDTQYF. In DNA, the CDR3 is TGTGCCAGCAGCTCTCTCCTTTTAGCGGGAGGGCCCCCAGATACGCAGTATTTT.

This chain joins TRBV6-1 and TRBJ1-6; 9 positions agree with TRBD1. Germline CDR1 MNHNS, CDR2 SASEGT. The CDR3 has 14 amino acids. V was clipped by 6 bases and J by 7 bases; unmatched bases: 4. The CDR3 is CASSPGTGNSPLHF. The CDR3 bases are TGTGCCAGCAGCCCCGGGACAGGGAATTCACCCCTCCACTTT.

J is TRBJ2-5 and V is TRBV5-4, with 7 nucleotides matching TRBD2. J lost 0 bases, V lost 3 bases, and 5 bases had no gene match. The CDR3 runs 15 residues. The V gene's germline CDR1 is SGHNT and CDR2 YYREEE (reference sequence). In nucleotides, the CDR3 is TGTGCCAGCAGCTGGAAGCGGGGAGACCAAGAGACCCAGTACTTC. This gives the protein CASSWKRGDQETQYF.

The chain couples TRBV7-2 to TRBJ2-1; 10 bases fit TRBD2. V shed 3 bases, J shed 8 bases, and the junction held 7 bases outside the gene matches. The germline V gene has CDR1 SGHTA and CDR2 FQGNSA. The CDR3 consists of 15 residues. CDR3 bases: TGTGCCAGCAGCTTGACTAGCGGGCCCCCTGATGAGCAGTTCTTC. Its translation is CASSLTSGPPDEQFF.

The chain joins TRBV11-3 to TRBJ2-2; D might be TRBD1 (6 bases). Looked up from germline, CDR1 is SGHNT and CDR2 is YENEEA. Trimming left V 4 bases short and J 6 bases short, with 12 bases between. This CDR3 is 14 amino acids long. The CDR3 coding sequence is TGTGCCAGCAGCTGGGAAACAGGGTCCGGGGAGCTGTTTTTT. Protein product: CASSWETGSGELFF.

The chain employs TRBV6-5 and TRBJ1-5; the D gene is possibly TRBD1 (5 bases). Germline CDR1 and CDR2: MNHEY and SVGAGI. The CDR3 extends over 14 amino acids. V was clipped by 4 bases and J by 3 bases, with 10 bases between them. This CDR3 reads CASSSSGTNQPQHF. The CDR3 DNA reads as TGTGCCAGCAGTTCTAGCGGGACCAATCAGCCCCAGCATTTT.

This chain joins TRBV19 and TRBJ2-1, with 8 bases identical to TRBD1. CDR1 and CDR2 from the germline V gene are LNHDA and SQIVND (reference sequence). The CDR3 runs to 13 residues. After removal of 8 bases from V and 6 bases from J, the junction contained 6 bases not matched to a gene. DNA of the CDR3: TGTGCCAGTCGTAGGACAGGGAGCAATGAGCAGTTCTTC. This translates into CASRRTGSNEQFF.